Listed below are T cell receptor beta chains from one sample, sequenced in a study of blood T cell repertoires in COVID-19. The table came from immunoSEQ multiplex PCR; TCRdb's copy has only in-frame clones and leaves some out. The sample has under 500,000 clones; about 90% are singletons. The sequenced sample consisted of PBMCs or T cells enriched from blood (not recorded which). These receptors were collected from a woman under 30 with acute COVID-19. Each CDR3 is given with its conserved first and last residue. Each record gives: J gene, D gene, V gene, clone size, CDR3 protein, CDR3 DNA. D genes are given only for firm matches. The size entry is marked missing in some rows and otherwise reads once, few, many or a size class.

J: TRBJ1-5
D: .
V: TRBV18
size: .
CDR3: CASSPAGYDQPQHF
DNA: TGTGCCAGCTCACCGGCAGGGTATGATCAGCCCCAGCATTTT

J: TRBJ2-7
D: .
V: TRBV4-3
size: .
CDR3: CASSLGRGPSEQYF
DNA: TGCGCCAGCAGCCTCGGCAGGGGTCCGAGCGAGCAGTACTTC

J: TRBJ2-7
D: TRBD2
V: TRBV28
size: .
CDR3: CASFPSGSSYEQYF
DNA: TGTGCCAGTTTCCCCAGCGGGAGCTCCTACGAGCAGTACTTC

J: TRBJ1-1
D: .
V: TRBV28
size: .
CDR3: CASRVNTEAFF
DNA: TGTGCCAGCCGAGTGAACACTGAAGCTTTCTTT

J: TRBJ1-4
D: .
V: TRBV7-9
size: .
CDR3: CASSLALGGVSEKLFF
DNA: TGTGCCAGCAGCTTAGCGCTGGGGGGAGTGAGTGAAAAACTGTTTTTT

J: TRBJ1-1
D: .
V: TRBV7-2
size: .
CDR3: CASSTDRNTEAFF
DNA: TGTGCCAGCAGCACGGACAGGAACACTGAAGCTTTCTTT

J: TRBJ2-1
D: .
V: TRBV7-9
size: .
CDR3: CASGQEGTYNEQFF
DNA: TGTGCCAGCGGGCAGGAAGGTACCTACAATGAGCAGTTCTTC

J: TRBJ2-1
D: TRBD1
V: TRBV6-5
size: once
CDR3: CASSYSGQGYNEQFF
DNA: TGTGCCAGCAGTTACTCCGGACAGGGCTACAATGAGCAGTTCTTC

J: TRBJ2-4
D: .
V: TRBV2
size: .
CDR3: CASSDTGGKNIQYF
DNA: TGTGCCAGCAGTGATACCGGGGGCAAAAACATTCAGTACTTC

J: TRBJ2-1
D: .
V: TRBV7-2
size: once
CDR3: CASRLGALGVEQFF
DNA: TGTGCCAGCAGGTTAGGGGCTTTAGGGGTCGAGCAGTTCTTC

J: TRBJ2-1
D: .
V: TRBV11-2
size: .
CDR3: CASSYVSSYNEQFF
DNA: TGTGCCAGCAGCTACGTGAGCTCCTACAATGAGCAGTTCTTC

J: TRBJ2-7
D: TRBD1
V: TRBV28
size: .
CDR3: CASSLTTGDYEQYF
DNA: TGTGCCAGCAGTTTGACGACAGGGGACTACGAGCAGTACTTC

J: TRBJ1-6
D: .
V: TRBV6-5
size: once
CDR3: CASSYAGREPLHF
DNA: TGTGCCAGCAGTTACGCAGGCCGGGAACCCCTCCACTTT

J: TRBJ2-6
D: TRBD1
V: TRBV28
size: .
CDR3: CASSFQGRQGDISGANVLTF
DNA: TGTGCCAGCAGTTTCCAAGGGCGGCAGGGGGATATCTCTGGGGCCAACGTCCTGACTTTC

J: TRBJ1-3
D: .
V: TRBV11-1
size: .
CDR3: CASSLQTGNTIYF
DNA: TGTGCCAGCAGCTTACAGACTGGAAACACCATATATTTT

J: TRBJ2-7
D: .
V: TRBV4-3
size: .
CDR3: CASSQVGVSGTYEQYF
DNA: TGCGCCAGCAGCCAAGTTGGAGTTTCGGGAACCTACGAGCAGTACTTC

J: TRBJ1-6
D: .
V: TRBV6-5
size: once
CDR3: CASGNGGALGSPLHF
DNA: TGTGCCAGCGGCAACGGCGGAGCTCTCGGTTCACCCCTCCACTTT

J: TRBJ1-4
D: TRBD1
V: TRBV19
size: .
CDR3: CASGRTGVEKLFF
DNA: TGTGCCAGTGGCAGGACAGGCGTGGAAAAACTGTTTTTT

J: TRBJ2-4
D: TRBD1
V: TRBV15
size: once
CDR3: CATSSGTGQNIQYF
DNA: TGTGCCACCAGCAGCGGGACAGGGCAAAACATTCAGTACTTC

J: TRBJ2-2
D: TRBD2
V: TRBV10-3
size: once
CDR3: CASGLVRTSGTLGELFF
DNA: TGTGCCAGCGGTCTTGTGCGTACTAGCGGGACCCTCGGGGAGCTGTTTTTT

J: TRBJ2-2
D: .
V: TRBV7-8
size: .
CDR3: CASSLVRADGELFF
DNA: TGTGCCAGCAGCTTAGTGAGGGCAGATGGGGAGCTGTTTTTT

J: TRBJ2-5
D: TRBD2
V: TRBV5-4
size: .
CDR3: CASSSASGTYQETQYF
DNA: TGTGCCAGCAGCTCCGCTAGCGGGACGTACCAAGAGACCCAGTACTTC

J: TRBJ1-3
D: .
V: TRBV7-2
size: once
CDR3: CASSQDGSSGNTIYF
DNA: TGTGCCAGCAGCCAGGACGGGAGCTCTGGAAACACCATATATTTT

J: TRBJ1-3
D: .
V: TRBV13
size: .
CDR3: CASSSQGGNTIYF
DNA: TGTGCCAGCAGCTCCCAGGGAGGAAACACCATATATTTT

J: TRBJ2-2
D: TRBD1
V: TRBV3-1/TRBV3-2
size: .
CDR3: CASSSVLGQGASGELFF
DNA: TGTGCCAGCAGCTCCGTACTCGGACAGGGGGCCTCCGGGGAGCTGTTTTTT

J: TRBJ2-1
D: .
V: TRBV29-1
size: .
CDR3: CSVEVAVTSYNEQFF
DNA: TGCAGCGTTGAAGTAGCGGTTACCTCCTACAATGAGCAGTTCTTC

J: TRBJ2-1
D: .
V: TRBV10-3
size: once
CDR3: CAIGSVVNEQFF
DNA: TGTGCCATCGGGAGCGTGGTCAATGAGCAGTTCTTC

J: TRBJ2-7
D: .
V: TRBV5-1
size: .
CDR3: CASSLGQGGYEQYF
DNA: TGCGCCAGCAGCTTGGGGCAGGGGGGATACGAGCAGTACTTC

J: TRBJ1-6
D: TRBD1
V: TRBV5-1
size: .
CDR3: CASSLVQGAYNSPLHF
DNA: TGCGCCAGCAGCTTGGTCCAGGGGGCCTATAATTCACCCCTCCACTTT

J: TRBJ2-1
D: TRBD1
V: TRBV5-4
size: few
CDR3: CASSLGQGAMYNEQFF
DNA: TGTGCCAGCAGCTTGGGCCAGGGGGCAATGTACAATGAGCAGTTCTTC

J: TRBJ1-2
D: .
V: TRBV7-2
size: .
CDR3: CASSLVNSEIYGYTF
DNA: TGTGCCAGCAGCTTAGTGAACAGTGAGATTTATGGCTACACCTTC

J: TRBJ2-7
D: TRBD2
V: TRBV6-2/TRBV6-3
size: once
CDR3: CASSYSGLADYEQYF
DNA: TGTGCCAGCAGTTACAGTGGCCTAGCGGATTACGAGCAGTACTTC

J: TRBJ1-1
D: .
V: TRBV6-5
size: few
CDR3: CASSLPTAQEAFF
DNA: TGTGCCAGCAGTCTACCCACAGCACAGGAAGCTTTCTTT

J: TRBJ2-7
D: TRBD2
V: TRBV4-3
size: .
CDR3: CASSQEGLAGHYEQYF
DNA: TGCGCCAGCAGCCAAGAGGGACTAGCGGGACACTACGAGCAGTACTTC

J: TRBJ1-4
D: .
V: TRBV19
size: .
CDR3: CASSTLGIGSWRKNEKLFF
DNA: TGTGCCAGTAGTACCCTCGGGATAGGATCGTGGAGAAAGAATGAAAAACTGTTTTTT

J: TRBJ1-5
D: TRBD1
V: TRBV12-3/TRBV12-4
size: .
CDR3: CASNSGGGQPQHF
DNA: TGTGCCAGCAACTCAGGGGGCGGTCAGCCCCAGCATTTT

J: TRBJ1-1
D: .
V: TRBV2
size: .
CDR3: CASSERSAGNTEAFF
DNA: TGTGCCAGCAGTGAACGATCGGCAGGGAACACTGAAGCTTTCTTT

J: TRBJ1-6
D: .
V: TRBV2
size: .
CDR3: CASNELWNSPLHF
DNA: TGTGCCAGCAACGAACTTTGGAATTCACCCCTCCACTTT

J: TRBJ2-7
D: .
V: TRBV4-3
size: .
CDR3: CASSQDGGLAYEQYF
DNA: TGCGCCAGCAGCCAAGACGGGGGGCTGGCCTACGAGCAGTACTTC

J: TRBJ1-4
D: .
V: TRBV19
size: .
CDR3: CASRHTGTRNEKLFF
DNA: TGTGCCAGTAGGCATACCGGGACACGGAATGAAAAACTGTTTTTT

J: TRBJ2-7
D: .
V: TRBV27
size: .
CDR3: CASIPGVESYEQYF
DNA: TGTGCCAGCATCCCCGGGGTGGAGTCCTACGAGCAGTACTTC

J: TRBJ2-7
D: .
V: TRBV3-1/TRBV3-2
size: .
CDR3: CASSQGSRLWQAEQYF
DNA: TGTGCCAGCAGCCAAGGCTCTAGGTTGTGGCAAGCCGAGCAGTACTTC

J: TRBJ1-2
D: .
V: TRBV29-1
size: .
CDR3: CSAPDRSYGYTF
DNA: TGCAGCGCACCCGACAGGAGCTATGGCTACACCTTC

J: TRBJ1-5
D: .
V: TRBV28
size: .
CDR3: CASSPHRQPQHF
DNA: TGTGCCAGCAGCCCCCATCGACAACCCCAGCATTTT

J: TRBJ1-4
D: .
V: TRBV28
size: .
CDR3: CASSLGLQLFF
DNA: TGTGCCAGCAGTTTAGGACTCCAACTGTTTTTT

J: TRBJ1-6
D: TRBD1
V: TRBV9
size: .
CDR3: CASSIDRARAYNSPLHF
DNA: TGTGCCAGCAGCATCGACAGGGCTAGGGCCTATAATTCACCCCTCCACTTT

J: TRBJ1-1
D: TRBD1
V: TRBV5-1
size: .
CDR3: CASSETQGRNTEAFF
DNA: TGCGCCAGCAGCGAGACACAGGGGAGGAACACTGAAGCTTTCTTT